This T cell receptor beta chain was identified in a study of OX40 agonist ivuxolimab in advanced cancers. TCRdb's table, derived via immunoSEQ multiplex PCR, lists solely in-frame clones and lacks some. This sample has 50,000 to 75,000 clones; 80% to 95% occur once, and the top ten carry 0.5% to 0.75%. Any history of autoimmune disease or systemic immunosuppression disqualified patients. Germline loops: CDR1 SGHKS, CDR2 YYEKEE (reference sequence). V lost 4 bases to trimming and J lost 1 base; unmatched junction nucleotides: 4. CDR3 length: 15 amino acids. Sequencing was performed on CD4+ or CD8+ T cells sorted from blood, taken in a trial of the OX40 agonist ivuxolimab. The receptor was isolated from an adult with an advanced solid tumor such as melanoma, head and neck, liver or kidney cancer. The J gene is TRBJ2-2, the V gene TRBV5-5, with 7 nucleotides matching TRBD2. CDR3 DNA sequence: TGTGCCAGCAGCATATCTAGCGGGAACACCGGGGAGCTGTTTTTT. Its translation is CASSISSGNTGELFF.